These 18 T cell receptor beta chains were all obtained from the same sample, sequenced in a study of T-cell reconstitution after alpha-beta-depleted transplantation in children. Unique molecular identifiers featured in how the TCRbeta library was prepared. Each CDR3 protein is one row after TCRdb ran MiXCR on the PCR reads. The sample records about 440,000 distinct CDR3 sequences, 43% being singletons. Sequenced here: PBMCs, sampled before TCRalphabeta/CD19-depleted stem cell transplant. All receptors derive from a girl aged 2-10 years with aplastic anemia, due to receive a stem cell transplant.

Concerning this clonotype itself: Germline is not matched at one junction end, which may reflect a read error. The chain joins TRBV15 to TRBJ1-1, with unresolved D. This CDR3 spans 15 amino acids. Germline-derived CDR1 and CDR2 are LNHNV and YYDKDF (reference sequence). The CDR3 coding sequence is TGTGTCACCTGCGGAGATTTTACCAGGAACACTGAAGCTTTCTTT. This translates into CVTCGDFTRNTEAFF. The full variable domain, rest sourced from reference TRBV15 and TRBJ1-1, is DAMVIQNPRYQVTQFGKPVTLSCSQTLNHNVMYWYQQKSSQAPKLLFHYYDKDFNNEADTPDNFQSRRPNTSFCFLDIRSPGLGDTAMYLCVTCGDFTRNTEAFFGQGTRLTVV.

In this sample, this clonotype turned up many times. The chain uses TRBV12-3 or TRBV12-4 and TRBJ1-2; D is uncertain. This CDR3 region has 15 residues. Trimming cost V 6 bases and J 3 bases, with 17 bases left between them. In DNA form, the CDR3 reads TGTGCCAGCAGCCCTGCCGGGATACTACACTATGGCTACACCTTC. Translated, it gives CASSPAGILHYGYTF.

In its sample, this clonotype was seen many times. One end of the junction varies from germline; a read error may be responsible. The chain links TRBV12-3 or TRBV12-4 to TRBJ2-7, with D unresolved. The CDR3 is 11 residues long. CDR3 in amino acids: CASSSGRTQSF. CDR3 nucleotide sequence: TGTGCCAGCAGTTCAGGACGCACTCAGTCCTTC.

This clonotype was recorded at least ten times. V gene TRBV29-1 combines with J gene TRBJ2-7; 9 bases align to TRBD2. V gave up 2 bases and J gave up 0 bases; unmatched junction bases: 8. Germline CDR1 reads SQVTM; CDR2 reads ANQGSEA. The CDR3 runs to 16 residues. Here the CDR3 reads CSVERASGISSYEQYF. In DNA, the CDR3 is TGCAGCGTTGAAAGGGCTAGCGGGATCAGCTCCTACGAGCAGTACTTC.

The chain is built from TRBV28 and TRBJ2-7; possible D gene TRBD2, 6 bases. Trimming left V 2 bases short and J 7 bases short, with 18 bases between. CDR1 and CDR2 (germline): MDHEN, SYDVKM. The CDR3 has 15 residues. The CDR3 nucleotides are TGTGCCAGCAGTTTACGTCCCGGGACTTCCGCGGAGCAGTACTTC. Translated, it gives CASSLRPGTSAEQYF.

The gene calls are TRBV12-3 or TRBV12-4 and TRBJ2-1, with D perhaps matching TRBD1 (6 bases). The CDR3 is 13 residues long. Trimming took off 7 bases at V and 5 bases at J, with 12 bases between the two ends. CDR3 sequence (DNA): TGTGCCAGCATGAGGACAGTCAACAATGAGCAGTTCTTC. Translating gives CASMRTVNNEQFF.

The V call is TRBV7-2, the J call TRBJ2-7, with D perhaps matching TRBD1 (6 bases). Trimming pared 1 base from V and 4 bases from J, leaving 11 bases between. Per the germline V gene, CDR1 is SGHTA and CDR2 is FQGNSA. This CDR3 is built from 14 residues. CDR3 in DNA: TGTGCCAGCAGCTTAGGGACAGTACGTTACGAGCAGTACTTC. Translated, it gives CASSLGTVRYEQYF. The full variable domain, its missing parts supplied by reference TRBV7-2 and TRBJ2-7, is GAGVSQSPSNKVTEKGKDVELRCDPISGHTALYWYRQSLGQGLEFLIYFQGNSAPDKSGLPSDRFSAERTGGSVSTLTIQRTQQEDSAVYLCASSLGTVRYEQYFGPGTRLTVT.

Worth noting for this clonotype: A much larger clonotype is one base distant, so this may be a read error. The genes are TRBV13 and TRBJ2-7; 7 bases align to TRBD2. The CDR3 runs 14 residues. V trimming: 1 base; J trimming: 6 bases; junction bases outside the gene matches: 6. Germline CDR1 PRHDT, CDR2 FYEKMQ (reference sequence). CDR3 sequence (DNA): TGTGCCAGCAGCTTAGATCCTAGCGGTTGCGAGCAGTACTTC. This encodes CASSLDPSGCEQYF.

This chain connects TRBV28 to TRBJ1-3; D might be TRBD1 (5 bases). Trimming cost V 8 bases and J 1 base, with 24 bases left between them. This CDR3 is built from 18 residues. Germline CDR1 MDHEN, CDR2 SYDVKM. The CDR3 DNA is TGTGCCAGCTCAACGGACATGGGGCTCTCAGTATCTGGAAACACCATATATTTT. Protein sequence: CASSTDMGLSVSGNTIYF. Combining the CDR3 with reference TRBV28 and TRBJ1-3 gives the whole variable domain DVKVTQSSRYLVKRTGEKVFLECVQDMDHENMFWYRQDPGLGLRLIYFSYDVKMKEKGDIPEGYSVSREKKERFSLILESASTNQTSMYLCASSTDMGLSVSGNTIYFGEGSWLTVV.

The chain combines TRBV6-5 with TRBJ2-5, with D possibly being TRBD1 (6 bases). The germline V gene has CDR1 MNHEY and CDR2 SVGAGI. CDR3 length equals 17 residues. The V gene lost 1 base and the J gene lost 5 bases, with 20 bases spanning the gap. The CDR3 DNA is TGTGCCAGCAGTTACTACCCTCCGGACAGTATCTCCGAGACCCAGTACTTC. Translation gives CASSYYPPDSISETQYF.

The chain links TRBV7-9 to TRBJ2-1, with D tentatively TRBD2 (6 bases). Germline V gene sequence: CDR1 SEHNR, CDR2 FQNEAQ (reference sequence). The CDR3 is made up of 17 amino acids. Trimming cost V 6 bases and J 3 bases, with 21 bases left between them. Written as DNA, the CDR3 is TGTGCCAGCAGTCCCAAAATTACTAGCTACGGCTACAATGAGCAGTTCTTC. Its translation: CASSPKITSYGYNEQFF.

This clonotype was counted ten times or more. One junction end disagrees with the germline gene, perhaps due to a read error. V usage is TRBV5-1 and J usage is TRBJ1-5; no clear D gene. Looked up from germline, CDR1 is SGHRS and CDR2 is YFSETQ. The CDR3 runs 14 residues. The CDR3 DNA follows: TGCGCCAGCAGTTTGGACCCTAGCAATCAGCCCCAGCATTTT. Amino acid sequence: CASSLDPSNQPQHF.

Only a few counts were recorded for this clonotype. V usage is TRBV3-1 and J usage is TRBJ2-2; the D is unclear. The V gene's germline CDR1 is LGHDT and CDR2 YNNKEL (reference sequence). The V end lost 1 base, the J end lost 9 bases, and 6 bases lay between the germline ends. The CDR3 contains 12 residues. The CDR3 bases are TGTGCCAGCAGCCAAGTCGGCTGGGAGCTGTTTTTT. It is translated as CASSQVGWELFF.

Only a few counts were recorded for this clonotype. A junction boundary mismatches the germline segment, possibly from a read error. The chain joins TRBV29-1 to TRBJ1-2; D unclear. The germline V gene encodes CDR1 SQVTM and CDR2 ANQGSEA. The CDR3 has 13 residues. CDR3 protein: CSAEGPRPDLRWF. Written as DNA, the CDR3 is TGCAGCGCCGAAGGTCCTCGACCAGACTTGAGGTGGTTC.

To note about this clonotype: A single base separates this from a much larger clone, so it may be a read error. The conserved phenylalanine or tryptophan is not found at the CDR3 terminus, so this likely reflects a read error. This chain connects TRBV29-1 to TRBJ2-1, with a weak D call TRBD1 (5 bases). From germline, CDR1 is SQVTM and CDR2 ANQGSEA. This CDR3 comprises 15 residues. V was shortened by 4 bases and J by 0 bases, with 13 bases between the two germline ends. The CDR3 protein is CSVVGQQISYNEQFS. The CDR3 nucleotides are TGCAGCGTTGTGGGGCAGCAGATCTCCTACAATGAGCAGTTCTCC.

A note on this clonotype: This may be a read error: a much more frequent sequence differs by one nucleotide. The rearrangement joins TRBV5-1 to TRBJ1-2; possibly TRBD1 for D (5 bases). From germline, CDR1 is SGHRS and CDR2 YFSETQ. The CDR3 is made up of 14 amino acids. CDR3 protein: CASSQGGGSNGYPF. The CDR3 bases are TGCGCCAGCAGCCAGGGCGGGGGAAGCAATGGCTACCCCTTC. Based on the CDR3 plus reference TRBV5-1 and TRBJ1-2, the full variable domain is KAGVTQTPRYLIKTRGQQVTLSCSPISGHRSVSWYQQTPGQGLQFLFEYFSETQRNKGNFPGRFSGRQFSNSRSEMNVSTLELGDSALYLCASSQGGGSNGYPFGSGTRLTVV.

The rearrangement links TRBV7-8 to TRBJ2-1; D gene unclear. V was trimmed by 2 bases and J by 10 bases, leaving 15 bases between them. The CDR3 length is 14 residues. From germline, CDR1 is SGHVS and CDR2 FQNEAQ. The CDR3 here is CASSLTSQGWEQFF. The CDR3 DNA sequence: TGTGCCAGCAGCTTAACTTCCCAAGGCTGGGAGCAGTTCTTC.

The CDR3 is CSARVWGNEKLFF. The CDR3 nucleotides read TGCAGTGCTAGAGTGTGGGGAAATGAAAAACTGTTTTTT. V gene TRBV20-1 combines with J gene TRBJ1-4; D call uncertain. Deletions cut 1 base from V and 5 bases from J, with 8 bases between. The CDR3 has 13 amino acids. Germline V gene data show CDR1 as DFQATT and CDR2 as SNEGSKA (reference sequence).